Sequencing of this T cell receptor (beta chain) was carried out in a study of tumor and adjacent non-tumor tissue in lung cancer. Study context: The cohort had around twelve adenocarcinoma, a couple of squamous cell and 1 small cell patients.

The CDR3 has 15 amino acids. Germline V gene data show CDR1 as SGHRS and CDR2 as YFSETQ. This clonotype was found once. The target antigen is unknown. Germline is not matched at one junction end, which may reflect a read error. Study-wide findings and caveats: Significantly higher TCR diversity was found in tumor than normal lung. Tumor repertoires had a smaller top 100 clone share than normal lung.

Three rounds of nested PCR, following a modified ARM-PCR protocol, produced the TCRbeta library. TCRdb passed the multiplex PCR reads through MiXCR, listing each CDR3 protein once. The sample includes 85,000 to 100,000 distinct CDR3 sequences, less than 80% of them seen just once. No cell sorting was done before RNA was extracted from the tissue. The chain joins TRBV5-1 to TRBJ2-3; 9 bases are a match to TRBD1. This TCR was sampled from a man between 60 and 70 years old with non-small cell lung cancer. Source material: lung tumor tissue. The CDR3 sequence is CPSSSTGGKPDTQYF. CDR3 coding DNA: TGCCCCAGCAGCTCTACAGGGGGCAAGCCAGATACGCAGTATTTT.